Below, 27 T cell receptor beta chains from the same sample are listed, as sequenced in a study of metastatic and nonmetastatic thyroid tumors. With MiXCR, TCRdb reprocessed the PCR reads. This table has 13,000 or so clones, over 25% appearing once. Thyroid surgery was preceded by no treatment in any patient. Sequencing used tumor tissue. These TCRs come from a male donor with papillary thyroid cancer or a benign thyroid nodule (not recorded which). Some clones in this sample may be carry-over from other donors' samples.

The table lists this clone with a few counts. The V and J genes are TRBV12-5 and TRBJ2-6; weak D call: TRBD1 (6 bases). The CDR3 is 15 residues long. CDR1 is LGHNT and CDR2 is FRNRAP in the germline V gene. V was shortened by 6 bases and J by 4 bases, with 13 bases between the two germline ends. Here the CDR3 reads CASGAPGVGANVLTF. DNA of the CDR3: TGTGCTAGTGGCGCCCCAGGGGTCGGGGCCAACGTCCTGACTTTC.

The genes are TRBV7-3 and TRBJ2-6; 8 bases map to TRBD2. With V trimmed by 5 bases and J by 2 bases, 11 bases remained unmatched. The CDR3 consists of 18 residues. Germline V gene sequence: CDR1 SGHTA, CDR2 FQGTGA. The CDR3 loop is CASSLAGTSSTGANVLTF. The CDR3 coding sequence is TGTGCCAGCAGCCTAGCCGGGACTAGTTCGACTGGGGCCAACGTCCTGACTTTC.

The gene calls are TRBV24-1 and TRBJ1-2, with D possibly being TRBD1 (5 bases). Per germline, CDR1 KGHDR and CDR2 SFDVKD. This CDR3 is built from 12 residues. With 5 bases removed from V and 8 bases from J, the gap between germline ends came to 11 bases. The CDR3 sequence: CATSAPGGGYTF. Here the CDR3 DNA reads TGTGCCACCAGTGCTCCGGGGGGAGGCTACACCTTC.

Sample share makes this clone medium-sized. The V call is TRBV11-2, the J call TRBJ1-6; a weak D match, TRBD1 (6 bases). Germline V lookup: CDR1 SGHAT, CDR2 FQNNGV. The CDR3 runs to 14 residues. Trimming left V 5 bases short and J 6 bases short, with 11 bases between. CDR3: CASSTDSGNSPLHF. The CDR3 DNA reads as TGTGCCAGCAGCACGGACAGTGGTAATTCACCCCTCCACTTT.

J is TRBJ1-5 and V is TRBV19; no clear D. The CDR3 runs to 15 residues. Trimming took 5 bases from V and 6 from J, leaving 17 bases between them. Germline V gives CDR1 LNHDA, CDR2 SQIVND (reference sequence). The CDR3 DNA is TGTGCCAGTAGTCCGATTAGCGGAGCCGGTCAGCCCCAGCATTTT. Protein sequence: CASSPISGAGQPQHF.

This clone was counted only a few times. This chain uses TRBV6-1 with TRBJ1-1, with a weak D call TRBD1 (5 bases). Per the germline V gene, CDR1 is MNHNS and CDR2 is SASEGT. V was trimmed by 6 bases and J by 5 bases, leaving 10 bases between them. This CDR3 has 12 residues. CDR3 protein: CASRQTETEAFF. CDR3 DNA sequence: TGTGCCAGCAGACAGACAGAGACTGAAGCTTTCTTT.

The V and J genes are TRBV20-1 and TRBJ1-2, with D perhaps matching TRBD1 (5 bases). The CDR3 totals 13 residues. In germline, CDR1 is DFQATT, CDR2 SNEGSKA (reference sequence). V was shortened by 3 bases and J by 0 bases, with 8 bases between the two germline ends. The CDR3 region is CSASQGTNYGYTF. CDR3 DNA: TGCAGTGCTAGCCAGGGCACTAACTATGGCTACACCTTC.

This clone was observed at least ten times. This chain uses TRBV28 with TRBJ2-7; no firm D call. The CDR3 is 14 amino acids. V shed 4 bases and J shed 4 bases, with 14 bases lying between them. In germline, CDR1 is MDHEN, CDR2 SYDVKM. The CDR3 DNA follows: TGTGCCAGCAGTTCCCCAACCCCTCAGTACGAGCAGTACTTC. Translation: CASSSPTPQYEQYF.

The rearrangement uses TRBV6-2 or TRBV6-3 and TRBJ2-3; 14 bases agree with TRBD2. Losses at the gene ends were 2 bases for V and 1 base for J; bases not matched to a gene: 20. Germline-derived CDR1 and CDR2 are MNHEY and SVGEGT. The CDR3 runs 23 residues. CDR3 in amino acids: CASSYPTPGTSGRRLGGTDTQYF. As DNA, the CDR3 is TGTGCCAGCAGTTACCCGACGCCCGGGACTAGCGGGAGAAGGTTGGGAGGCACAGATACGCAGTATTTT.

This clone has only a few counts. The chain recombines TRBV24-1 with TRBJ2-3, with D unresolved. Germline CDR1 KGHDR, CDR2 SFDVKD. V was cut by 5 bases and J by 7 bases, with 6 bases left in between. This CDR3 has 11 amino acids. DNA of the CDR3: TGTGCCACCAGTGGCGGACATACGCAGTATTTT. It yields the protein CATSGGHTQYF.

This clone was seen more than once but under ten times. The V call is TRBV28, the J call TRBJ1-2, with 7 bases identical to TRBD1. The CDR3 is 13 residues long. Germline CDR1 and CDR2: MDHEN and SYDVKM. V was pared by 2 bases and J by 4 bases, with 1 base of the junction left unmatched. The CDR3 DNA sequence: TGTGCCAGCAGTTTAAGGGGGCCCTATGGCTACACCTTC. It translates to CASSLRGPYGYTF.

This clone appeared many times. The CDR3 region has the DNA TGTGCCAGCAGTTGGGGGGGCGACTACAATGAGCAGTTCTTC. This gives the protein CASSWGGDYNEQFF. The chain carries TRBV6-1 and TRBJ2-1, with a tentative D call TRBD2 (7 bases). Germline V CDR1 and CDR2: MNHNS, SASEGT. Trimming took 5 bases from V and 3 from J, leaving 11 bases between them. This CDR3 is 14 amino acids long.

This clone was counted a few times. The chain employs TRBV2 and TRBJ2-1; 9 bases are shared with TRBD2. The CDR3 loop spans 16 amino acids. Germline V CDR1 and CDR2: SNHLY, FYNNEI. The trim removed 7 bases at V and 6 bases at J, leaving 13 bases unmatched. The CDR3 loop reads CASILAGGGAGNEQFF. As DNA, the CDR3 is TGTGCCAGCATTCTAGCGGGCGGGGGGGCCGGCAATGAGCAGTTCTTC.

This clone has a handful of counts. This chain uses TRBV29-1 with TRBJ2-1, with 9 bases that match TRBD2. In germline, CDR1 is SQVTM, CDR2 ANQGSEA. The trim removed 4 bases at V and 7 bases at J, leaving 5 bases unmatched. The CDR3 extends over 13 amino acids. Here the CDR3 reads CSVVAGVVNEQFF. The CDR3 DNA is TGCAGCGTTGTAGCGGGAGTAGTGAATGAGCAGTTCTTC.

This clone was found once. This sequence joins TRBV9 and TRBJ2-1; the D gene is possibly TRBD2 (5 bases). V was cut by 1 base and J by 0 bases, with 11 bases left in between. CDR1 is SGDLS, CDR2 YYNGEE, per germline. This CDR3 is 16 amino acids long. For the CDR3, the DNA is TGTGCCAGCAGCGTACTCCCAGCGGACTCCTACAATGAGCAGTTCTTC. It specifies CASSVLPADSYNEQFF.

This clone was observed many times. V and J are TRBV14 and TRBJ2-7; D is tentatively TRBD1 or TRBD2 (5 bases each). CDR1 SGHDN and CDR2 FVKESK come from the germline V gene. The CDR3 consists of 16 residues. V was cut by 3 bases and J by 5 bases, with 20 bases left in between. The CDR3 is CASSHRSGPLRDEQYF. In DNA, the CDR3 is TGTGCCAGCAGCCACCGGAGCGGACCCCTCAGGGACGAGCAGTACTTC. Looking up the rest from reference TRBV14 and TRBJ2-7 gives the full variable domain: EAGVTQFPSHSVIEKGQTVTLRCDPISGHDNLYWYRRVMGKEIKFLLHFVKESKQDESGMPNNRFLAERTGGTYSTLKVQPAELEDSGVYFCASSHRSGPLRDEQYFGPGTRLTVT.

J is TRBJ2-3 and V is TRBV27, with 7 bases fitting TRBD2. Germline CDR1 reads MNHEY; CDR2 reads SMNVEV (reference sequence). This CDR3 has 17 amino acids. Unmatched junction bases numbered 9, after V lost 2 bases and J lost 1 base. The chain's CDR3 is CASSLASLAGRTDTQYF. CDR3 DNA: TGTGCCAGCAGTTTAGCGTCCTTAGCGGGCCGCACAGATACGCAGTATTTT.

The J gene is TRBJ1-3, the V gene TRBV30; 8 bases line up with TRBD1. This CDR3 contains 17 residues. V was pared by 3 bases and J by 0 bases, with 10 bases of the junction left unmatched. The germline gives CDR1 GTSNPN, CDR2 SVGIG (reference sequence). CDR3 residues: CAWRGLPGQVSGNTIYF. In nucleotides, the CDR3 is TGTGCCTGGAGGGGGTTACCGGGACAGGTCTCTGGAAACACCATATATTTT.

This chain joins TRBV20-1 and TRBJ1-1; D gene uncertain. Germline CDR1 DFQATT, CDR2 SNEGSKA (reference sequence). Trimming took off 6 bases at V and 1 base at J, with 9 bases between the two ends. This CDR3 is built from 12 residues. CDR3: CSAKDWNTEAFF. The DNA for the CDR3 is TGCAGTGCCAAGGACTGGAACACTGAAGCTTTCTTT.

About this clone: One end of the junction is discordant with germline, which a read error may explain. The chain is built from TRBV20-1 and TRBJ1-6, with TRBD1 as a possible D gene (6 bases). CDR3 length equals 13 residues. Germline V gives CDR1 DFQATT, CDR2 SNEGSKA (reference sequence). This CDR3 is CSACQVLGTPLHF. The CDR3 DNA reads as TGCAGTGCCTGTCAAGTGCTCGGGACACCACTCCACTTT.

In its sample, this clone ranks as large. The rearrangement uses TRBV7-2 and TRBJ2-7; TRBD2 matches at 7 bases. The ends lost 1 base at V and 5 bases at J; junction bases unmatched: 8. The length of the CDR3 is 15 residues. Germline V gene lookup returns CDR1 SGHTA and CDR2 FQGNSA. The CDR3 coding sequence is TGTGCCAGCAGCTTAGGGCTCGCGGGAGCTAACGAGCAGTACGTC. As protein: CASSLGLAGANEQYV.

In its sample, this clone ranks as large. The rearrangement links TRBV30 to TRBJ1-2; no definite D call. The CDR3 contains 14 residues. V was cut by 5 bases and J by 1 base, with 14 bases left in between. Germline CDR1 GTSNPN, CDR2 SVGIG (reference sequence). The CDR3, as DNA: TGTGCCTGGGAACGGAGCAACGTTAACTATGGCTACACCTTC. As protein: CAWERSNVNYGYTF.

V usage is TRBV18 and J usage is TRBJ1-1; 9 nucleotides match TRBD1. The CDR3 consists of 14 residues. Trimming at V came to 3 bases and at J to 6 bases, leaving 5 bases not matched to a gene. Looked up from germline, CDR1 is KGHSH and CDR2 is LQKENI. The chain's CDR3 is CASSPGTGNSEAFF. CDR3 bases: TGTGCCAGCTCACCCGGGACAGGGAATTCTGAAGCTTTCTTT.

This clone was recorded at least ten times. The CDR3 DNA follows: TGTGCCAGCAGCGTCGAGGGAGTTTATGGCTACACCTTC. This codes for CASSVEGVYGYTF. V gene TRBV9 combines with J gene TRBJ1-2; no reliable D call. Trimming cost V 2 bases and J 5 bases, with 10 bases left between them. The CDR3 loop spans 13 amino acids. Looked up from germline, CDR1 is SGDLS and CDR2 is YYNGEE.

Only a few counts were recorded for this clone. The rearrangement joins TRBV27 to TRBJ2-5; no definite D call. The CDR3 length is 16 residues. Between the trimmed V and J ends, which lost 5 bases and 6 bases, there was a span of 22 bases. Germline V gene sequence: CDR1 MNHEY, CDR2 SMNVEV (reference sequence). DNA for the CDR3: TGTGCCAGCAGTCCTGCCTGGGCAGTGTACTTGAAGACCCAGTACTTC. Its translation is CASSPAWAVYLKTQYF.

This CDR3 reads CASSQSPLEKLFF. CDR3 DNA: TGTGCCAGCAGCCAGAGCCCCCTTGAAAAACTGTTTTTT. The V gene is TRBV14, the J gene TRBJ1-4; D is uncertain. Germline CDR1 reads SGHDN; CDR2 reads FVKESK. The V and J ends lost 3 bases and 7 bases respectively, with 9 bases between them. The CDR3 consists of 13 residues.

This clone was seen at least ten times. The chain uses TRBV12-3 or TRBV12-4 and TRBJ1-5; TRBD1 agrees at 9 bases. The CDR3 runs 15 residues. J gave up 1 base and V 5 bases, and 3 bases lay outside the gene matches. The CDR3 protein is CASSGTGLSNQPQHF. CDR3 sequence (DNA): TGTGCCAGCAGTGGGACAGGGTTGAGCAATCAGCCCCAGCATTTT.